This TCR beta chain was recorded in a study of blood T cells in healthy people across ages. The sample holds a few counts of this clonotype. Through a sample-barcoded 5' primer and a J-beta primer mix, a second PCR was run for roughly 7 to 11 cycles. TCRdb analysed the 5' RACE reads with MiXCR anew, one entry per CDR3 protein. Of 700,000 to 900,000 distinct CDR3 sequences listed, roughly 25% are singletons. This CDR3 has 14 amino acids. Germline CDR1 and CDR2: SGHTA and FQGNSA. V shed 1 base and J shed 7 bases, with 11 bases lying between them. The same data also went into a second study, on T cells of mothers and their children.

The V and J genes are TRBV7-2 and TRBJ2-1; no reliable D call. This clonotype originated in a boy younger than 18 in good health. Sequencing was done on a sample of blood. CDR3 residues: CASSLEATWNEQFF. In DNA, the CDR3 is TGTGCCAGCAGCTTAGAGGCGACGTGGAATGAGCAGTTCTTC.